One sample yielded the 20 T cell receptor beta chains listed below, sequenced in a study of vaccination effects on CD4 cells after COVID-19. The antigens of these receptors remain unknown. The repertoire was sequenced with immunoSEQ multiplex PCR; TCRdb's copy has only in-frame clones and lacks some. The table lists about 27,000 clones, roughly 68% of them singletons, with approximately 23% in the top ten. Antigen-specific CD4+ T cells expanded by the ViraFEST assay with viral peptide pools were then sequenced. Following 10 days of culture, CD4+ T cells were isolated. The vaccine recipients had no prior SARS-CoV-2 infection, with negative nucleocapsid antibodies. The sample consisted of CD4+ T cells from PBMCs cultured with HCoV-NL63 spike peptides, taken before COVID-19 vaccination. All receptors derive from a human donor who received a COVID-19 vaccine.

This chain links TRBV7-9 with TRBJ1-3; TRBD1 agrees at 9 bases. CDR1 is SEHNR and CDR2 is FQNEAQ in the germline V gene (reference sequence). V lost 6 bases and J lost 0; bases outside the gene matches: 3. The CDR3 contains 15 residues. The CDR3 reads CASSRDRASGNTIYF. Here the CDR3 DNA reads TGTGCCAGCAGTCGGGACAGGGCCTCTGGAAACACCATATATTTT.

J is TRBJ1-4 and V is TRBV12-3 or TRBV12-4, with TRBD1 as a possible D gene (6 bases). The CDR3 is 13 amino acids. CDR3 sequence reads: CALRRQGGEKLFF. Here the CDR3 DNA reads TGTGCTCTCAGGCGACAAGGGGGTGAAAAACTGTTTTTT.

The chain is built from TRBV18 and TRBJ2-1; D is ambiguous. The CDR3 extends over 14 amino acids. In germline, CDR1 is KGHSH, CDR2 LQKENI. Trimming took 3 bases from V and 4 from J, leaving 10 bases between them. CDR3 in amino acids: CASSPTNRYNEQFF. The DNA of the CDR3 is TGTGCCAGCTCACCGACGAATCGGTACAATGAGCAGTTCTTC. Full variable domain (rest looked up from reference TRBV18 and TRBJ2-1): NAGVMQNPRHLVRRRGQEARLRCSPMKGHSHVYWYRQLPEEGLKFMVYLQKENIIDESGMPKERFSAEFPKEGPSILRIQQVVRGDSAAYFCASSPTNRYNEQFFGPGTRLTVL.

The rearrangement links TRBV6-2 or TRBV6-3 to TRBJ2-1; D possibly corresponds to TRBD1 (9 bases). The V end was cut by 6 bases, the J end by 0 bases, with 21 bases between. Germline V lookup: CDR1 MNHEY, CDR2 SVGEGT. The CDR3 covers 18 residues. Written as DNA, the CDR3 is TGTGCCAGCAGCCCGGGACAGGGCCGGGGGGGCTCCTACAATGAGCAGTTCTTC. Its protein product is CASSPGQGRGGSYNEQFF.

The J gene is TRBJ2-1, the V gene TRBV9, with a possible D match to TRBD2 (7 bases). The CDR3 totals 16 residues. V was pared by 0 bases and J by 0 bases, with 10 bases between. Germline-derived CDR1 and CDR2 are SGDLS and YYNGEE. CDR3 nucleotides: TGTGCCAGCAGCGTAGGGGGAGGGGGCTCCTACAATGAGCAGTTCTTC. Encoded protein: CASSVGGGGSYNEQFF.

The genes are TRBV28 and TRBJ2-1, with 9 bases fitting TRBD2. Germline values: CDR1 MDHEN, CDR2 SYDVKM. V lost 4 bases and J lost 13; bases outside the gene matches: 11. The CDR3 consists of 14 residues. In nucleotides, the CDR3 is TGTGCCAGCAGTTCCTACCCCTCGCGGGAGGGCCAGTTCTTC. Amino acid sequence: CASSSYPSREGQFF.

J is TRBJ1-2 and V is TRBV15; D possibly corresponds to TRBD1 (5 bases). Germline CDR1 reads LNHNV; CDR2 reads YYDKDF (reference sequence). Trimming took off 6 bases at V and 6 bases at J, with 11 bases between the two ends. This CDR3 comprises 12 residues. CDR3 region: CATRMAGHGYTF. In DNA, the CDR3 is TGTGCCACCAGGATGGCAGGGCATGGCTACACCTTC.

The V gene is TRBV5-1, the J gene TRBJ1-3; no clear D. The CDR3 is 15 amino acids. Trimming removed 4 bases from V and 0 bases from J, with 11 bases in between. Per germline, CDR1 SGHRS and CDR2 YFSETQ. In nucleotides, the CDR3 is TGCGCCAGCAGCATAGGACCGAGCTCTGGAAACACCATATATTTT. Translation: CASSIGPSSGNTIYF.

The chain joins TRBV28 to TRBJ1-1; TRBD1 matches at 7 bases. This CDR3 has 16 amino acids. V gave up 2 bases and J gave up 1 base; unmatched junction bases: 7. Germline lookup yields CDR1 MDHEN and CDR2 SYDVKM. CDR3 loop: CASSLPTGQKNTEAFF. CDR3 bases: TGTGCCAGCAGTTTACCCACGGGACAGAAGAACACTGAAGCTTTCTTT.

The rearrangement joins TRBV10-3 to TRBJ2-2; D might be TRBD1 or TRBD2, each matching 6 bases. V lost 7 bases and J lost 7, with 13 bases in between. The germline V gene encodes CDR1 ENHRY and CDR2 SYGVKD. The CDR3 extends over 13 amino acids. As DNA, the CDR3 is TGTGCCATCACCCCGGGGGCCCACGGGGAGCTGTTTTTT. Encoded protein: CAITPGAHGELFF.

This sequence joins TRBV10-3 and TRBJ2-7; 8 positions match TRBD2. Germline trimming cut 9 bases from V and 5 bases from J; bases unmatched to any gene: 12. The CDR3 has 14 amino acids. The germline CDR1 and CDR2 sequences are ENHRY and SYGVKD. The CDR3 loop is CAIGPGTRIHEQYF. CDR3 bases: TGTGCCATAGGGCCCGGGACTAGGATCCACGAGCAGTACTTC.

This chain's CDR3 is CASSLAMTQETQYF. Written as DNA, the CDR3 is TGTGCCAGCAGCTTAGCGATGACTCAGGAGACCCAGTACTTC. This chain uses TRBV7-2 with TRBJ2-5; D is ambiguous. Trimming took off 0 bases at V and 5 bases at J, with 10 bases between the two ends. Germline CDR1 SGHTA, CDR2 FQGNSA. The CDR3 covers 14 residues.

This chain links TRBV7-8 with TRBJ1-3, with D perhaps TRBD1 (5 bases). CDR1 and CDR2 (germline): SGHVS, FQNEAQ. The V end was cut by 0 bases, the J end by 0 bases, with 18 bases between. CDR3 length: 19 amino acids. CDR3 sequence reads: CASSLAAAGWAFSGNTIYF. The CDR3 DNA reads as TGTGCCAGCAGCTTAGCCGCGGCAGGGTGGGCCTTCTCTGGAAACACCATATATTTT. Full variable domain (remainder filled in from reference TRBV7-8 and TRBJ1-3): GAGVSQSPRYKVAKRGQDVALRCDPISGHVSLFWYQQALGQGPEFLTYFQNEAQLDKSGLPSDRFFAERPEGSVSTLKIQRTQQEDSAVYLCASSLAAAGWAFSGNTIYFGEGSWLTVV.

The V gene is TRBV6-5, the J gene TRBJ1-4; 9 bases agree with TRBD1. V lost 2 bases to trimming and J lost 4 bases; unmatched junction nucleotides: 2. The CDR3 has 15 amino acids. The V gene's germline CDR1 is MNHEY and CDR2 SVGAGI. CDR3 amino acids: CASSYGTGINEKLFF. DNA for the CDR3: TGTGCCAGCAGTTACGGGACAGGGATTAATGAAAAACTGTTTTTT.

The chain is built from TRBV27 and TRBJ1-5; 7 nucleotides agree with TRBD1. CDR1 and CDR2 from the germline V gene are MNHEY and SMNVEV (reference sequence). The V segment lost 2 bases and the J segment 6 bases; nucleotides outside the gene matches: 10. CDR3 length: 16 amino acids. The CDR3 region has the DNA TGTGCCAGCAGTTTAAGGGGCAGGGCAGGGGGTCAGCCCCAGCATTTT. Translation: CASSLRGRAGGQPQHF.

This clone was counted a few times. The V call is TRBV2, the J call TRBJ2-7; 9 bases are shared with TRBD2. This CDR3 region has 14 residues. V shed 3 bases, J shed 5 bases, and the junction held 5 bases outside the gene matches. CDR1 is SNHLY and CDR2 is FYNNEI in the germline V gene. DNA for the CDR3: TGTGCCAGCAGTGATCTTAGCGGGAGCGACGAGCAGTACTTC. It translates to CASSDLSGSDEQYF.

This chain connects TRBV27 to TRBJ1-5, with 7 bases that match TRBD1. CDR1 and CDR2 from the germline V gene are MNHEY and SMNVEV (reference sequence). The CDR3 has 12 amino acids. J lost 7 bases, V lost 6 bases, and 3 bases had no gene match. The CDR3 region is CASSRGGQPQHF. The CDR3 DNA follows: TGTGCCAGCAGCCGAGGGGGCCAGCCCCAGCATTTT.

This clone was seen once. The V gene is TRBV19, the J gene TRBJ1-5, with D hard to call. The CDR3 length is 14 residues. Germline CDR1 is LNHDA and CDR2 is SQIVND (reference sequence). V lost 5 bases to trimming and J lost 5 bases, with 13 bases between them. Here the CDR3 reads CASSLQRAYQPQHF. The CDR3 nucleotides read TGTGCCAGTAGTCTGCAGCGCGCATATCAGCCCCAGCATTTT.

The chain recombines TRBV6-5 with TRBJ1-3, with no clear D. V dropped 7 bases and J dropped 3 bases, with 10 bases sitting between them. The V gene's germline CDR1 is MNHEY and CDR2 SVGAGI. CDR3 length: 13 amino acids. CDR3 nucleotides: TGTGCCAGCAAATATACTGGTGGAAACACCATATATTTT. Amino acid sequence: CASKYTGGNTIYF.

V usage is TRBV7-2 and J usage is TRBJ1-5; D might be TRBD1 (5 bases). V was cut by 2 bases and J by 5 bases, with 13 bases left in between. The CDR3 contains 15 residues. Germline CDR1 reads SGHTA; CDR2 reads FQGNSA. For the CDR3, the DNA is TGTGCCAGCAGCTTACAGGGTATAATGGATCAGCCCCAGCATTTT. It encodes CASSLQGIMDQPQHF.